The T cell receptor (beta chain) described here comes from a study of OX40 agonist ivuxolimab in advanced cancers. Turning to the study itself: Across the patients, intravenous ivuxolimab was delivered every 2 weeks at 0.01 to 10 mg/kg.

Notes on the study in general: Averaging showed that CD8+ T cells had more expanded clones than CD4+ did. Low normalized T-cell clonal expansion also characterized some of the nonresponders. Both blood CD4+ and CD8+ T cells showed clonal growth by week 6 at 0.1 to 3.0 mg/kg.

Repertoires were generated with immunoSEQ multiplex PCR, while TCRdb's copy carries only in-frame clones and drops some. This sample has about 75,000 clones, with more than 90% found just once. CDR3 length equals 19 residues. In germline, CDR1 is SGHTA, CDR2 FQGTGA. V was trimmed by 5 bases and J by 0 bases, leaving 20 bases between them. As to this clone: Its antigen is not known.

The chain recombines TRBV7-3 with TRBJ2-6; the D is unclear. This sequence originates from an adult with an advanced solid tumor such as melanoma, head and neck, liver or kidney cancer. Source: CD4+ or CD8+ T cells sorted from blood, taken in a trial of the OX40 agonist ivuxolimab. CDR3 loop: CASSPFAPQDPSGANVLTF. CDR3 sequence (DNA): TGTGCCAGCAGCCCCTTCGCGCCGCAGGACCCCTCTGGGGCCAACGTCCTGACTTTC.